This T cell receptor (beta chain) was sequenced during a study of early T cells in non-severe SARS-CoV-2 infection. A few counts support this clonotype. The ends were cut back, 1 base at V and 7 bases at J, with 4 bases in the middle. The CDR3 spans 11 residues. Germline V lookup: CDR1 SEHNR, CDR2 FQNEAQ (reference sequence). One entry per CDR3 protein, called by TCRdb with MiXCR from the 5' RACE reads. The data show over 55,000 distinct CDR3 sequences, approximately 12% seen once. The material sequenced was whole blood. The chain uses TRBV7-9 and TRBJ1-1; D is undetermined. The clonotype comes from an adult who was a healthcare worker with PCR-confirmed SARS-CoV-2 infection or an uninfected control (not recorded which). The CDR3 sequence: CASSLGLEAFF. The DNA of the CDR3 is TGTGCCAGCAGCTTAGGCCTTGAAGCTTTCTTT.